This T cell receptor beta chain was sequenced during a study of immune heterogeneity within non-small cell lung tumors. This clonotype was observed at least ten times. The CDR3 length is 14 residues. The germline CDR1 and CDR2 sequences are MNHEY and SMNVEV (reference sequence). V was clipped by 6 bases and J by 4 bases; unmatched bases: 8. With approximately 0.6 ug used per sample, the template was genomic DNA from bulk tumor. Multiple widely separated biopsies were taken from each primary tumor at surgery. It was patients with untreated, newly diagnosed non-small cell lung cancer who underwent curative surgery. The TCR beta CDR3 region was amplified by multiplex PCR employing 32 V and 13 J primers. MiXCR, run by TCRdb on the multiplex PCR reads, gives a single entry per CDR3 protein. Found here are approximately 31,000 distinct CDR3 sequences, around 28% of them singletons; the top ten hold about 4%.

Sequencing used lung tumor tissue. This receptor was taken from a man aged 40-50 years with non-small cell lung cancer. The chain links TRBV27 to TRBJ2-7; 8 bases line up with TRBD2. For the CDR3, the DNA is TGTGCCAGCAGAGAAGCGGGAGATATATACGAGCAGTACTTC. It translates to CASREAGDIYEQYF.